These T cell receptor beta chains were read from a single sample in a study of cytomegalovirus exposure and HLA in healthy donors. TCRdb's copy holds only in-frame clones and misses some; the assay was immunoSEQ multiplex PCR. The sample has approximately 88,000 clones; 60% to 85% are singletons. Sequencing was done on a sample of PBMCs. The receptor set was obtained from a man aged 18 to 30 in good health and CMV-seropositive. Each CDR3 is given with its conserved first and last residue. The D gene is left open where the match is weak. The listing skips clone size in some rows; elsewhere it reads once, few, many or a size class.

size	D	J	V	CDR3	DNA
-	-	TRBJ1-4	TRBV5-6	CASSLAYDSANLF	TGTGCCAGCAGCTTGGCCTATGACAGTGCTAACCTTTTT
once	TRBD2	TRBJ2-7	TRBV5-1	CASTLSTSVSYEQYF	TGCGCCAGCACCTTATCGACTAGCGTCTCCTACGAGCAGTACTTC
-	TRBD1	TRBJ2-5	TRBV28	CASEGTAQETQYF	TGTGCCAGCGAAGGGACAGCTCAAGAGACCCAGTACTTC
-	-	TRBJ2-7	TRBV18	CASSPKQTNGEQYF	TGTGCCAGCTCACCTAAACAGACAAATGGCGAGCAGTACTTC
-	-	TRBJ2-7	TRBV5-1	CASSLQGLEYEQYF	TGCGCCAGCAGCTTGCAGGGACTGGAATACGAGCAGTACTTC
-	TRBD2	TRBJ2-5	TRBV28	CASRAGAIETQYF	TGTGCCAGCAGAGCGGGAGCGATAGAGACCCAGTACTTC
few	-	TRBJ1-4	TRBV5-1	CASSSLGAGEGEKLFF	TGCGCCAGCAGCTCCCTGGGGGCAGGGGAAGGCGAAAAACTGTTTTTT
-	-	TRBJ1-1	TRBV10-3	CAISGQENTEAFF	TGTGCCATCAGTGGACAGGAGAACACTGAAGCTTTCTTT
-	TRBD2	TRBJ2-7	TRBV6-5	CASSYSGLAGVYEQYF	TGTGCCAGCAGTTACTCTGGACTAGCGGGAGTTTACGAGCAGTACTTC
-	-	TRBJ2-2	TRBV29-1	CSAGINTGELFF	TGCAGCGCAGGGATCAACACCGGGGAGCTGTTTTTT
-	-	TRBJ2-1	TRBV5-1	CASSLGPLGGAYNEQFF	TGCGCCAGCAGCTTGGGACCCCTGGGGGGGGCGTACAATGAGCAGTTCTTC
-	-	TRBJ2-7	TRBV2	CASSEVGHLTYEQYF	TGTGCCAGCAGTGAAGTCGGACACCTAACGTACGAGCAGTACTTC
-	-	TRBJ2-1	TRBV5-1	CASSLARSDEQFF	TGCGCCAGCAGCTTGGCGCGGTCGGATGAGCAGTTCTTC
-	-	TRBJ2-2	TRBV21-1	CASSNAPRQGNTGELFF	TGTGCCAGCAGCAATGCCCCCCGACAGGGGAACACCGGGGAGCTGTTTTTT
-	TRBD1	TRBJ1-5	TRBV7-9	CASSPGQFNQPQHF	TGTGCCAGCAGCCCGGGACAGTTCAATCAGCCCCAGCATTTT
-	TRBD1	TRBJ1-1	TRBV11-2	CASSRDRATEAFF	TGTGCCAGCAGCCGGGACAGGGCCACTGAAGCTTTCTTT
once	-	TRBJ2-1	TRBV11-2	CASRPAHPRPSGSYNEQFF	TGTGCCAGCAGGCCCGCTCACCCTCGCCCGTCGGGTTCCTACAATGAGCAGTTCTTC
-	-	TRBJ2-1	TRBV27	CASRRGGNYNEQFF	TGTGCCAGCAGAAGAGGGGGAAATTACAATGAGCAGTTCTTC
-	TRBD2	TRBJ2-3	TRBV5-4	CASSLHPGTSGTDTQYF	TGTGCCAGCAGCCTCCACCCCGGGACTAGCGGCACAGATACGCAGTATTTT
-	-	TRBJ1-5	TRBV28	CASSNQGISNQPQHF	TGTGCCAGCAGTAATCAGGGGATCTCCAATCAGCCCCAGCATTTT
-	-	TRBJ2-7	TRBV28	CASSLRESSYEQYF	TGTGCCAGCAGTTTGCGCGAGAGCTCCTACGAGCAGTACTTC
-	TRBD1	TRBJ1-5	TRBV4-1	CVSSPRTGMDQPQHF	TGCGTCAGCAGCCCCCGGACAGGGATGGATCAGCCCCAGCATTTT
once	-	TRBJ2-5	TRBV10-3	CAISESSGEETQYF	TGTGCCATCAGTGAGTCGTCGGGGGAGGAGACCCAGTACTTC
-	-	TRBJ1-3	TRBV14	CASSQEARSGNTIYF	TGTGCCAGCAGCCAAGAGGCCCGCTCTGGAAACACCATATATTTT
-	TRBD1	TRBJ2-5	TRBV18	CASSPLGTGETQYF	TGTGCCAGCTCACCACTCGGGACAGGGGAGACCCAGTACTTC
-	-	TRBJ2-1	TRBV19	CASSIQVSGSAQFF	TGTGCCAGTAGTATTCAGGTCAGTGGTAGTGCGCAGTTCTTC
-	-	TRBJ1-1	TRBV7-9	CASLRNVGAEAFF	TGTGCCAGCTTAAGGAACGTGGGCGCTGAAGCTTTCTTT
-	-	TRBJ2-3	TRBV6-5	CASSYLAASTDTQYF	TGTGCCAGCAGTTACCTAGCAGCTAGCACAGATACGCAGTATTTT
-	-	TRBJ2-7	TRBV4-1	CASSQVLVYEQYF	TGCGCCAGCAGCCAAGTCCTCGTCTACGAGCAGTACTTC
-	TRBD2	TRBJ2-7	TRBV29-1	CSVEFRTSGTYEQYF	TGCAGCGTTGAATTTAGGACTAGCGGTACCTACGAGCAGTACTTC
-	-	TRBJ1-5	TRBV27	CASSPGHGLQPQHF	TGTGCCAGCAGCCCGGGACACGGTCTGCAGCCCCAGCATTTT
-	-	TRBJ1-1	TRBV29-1	CSVENEVGSGAEGGLNTEAFF	TGCAGCGTTGAAAATGAGGTCGGGAGTGGCGCGGAAGGTGGGTTGAACACTGAAGCTTTCTTT
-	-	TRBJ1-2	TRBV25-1	CASSDVLGYTF	TGTGCCAGCAGTGATGTCCTAGGCTACACCTTC
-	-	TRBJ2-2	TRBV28	CASSRITGYTGELFF	TGTGCCAGCAGCCGAATTACAGGTTACACCGGGGAGCTGTTTTTT
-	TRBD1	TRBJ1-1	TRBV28	CASSRTGGTEAFF	TGTGCCAGCAGCCGGACAGGGGGGACTGAAGCTTTCTTT
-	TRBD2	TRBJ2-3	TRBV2	CASRAGTSGSTDTQYF	TGTGCCAGCAGGGCCGGGACTAGCGGGAGCACAGATACGCAGTATTTT
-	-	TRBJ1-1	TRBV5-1	CASSLDRPNTEAFF	TGCGCCAGCAGCTTGGACAGACCGAACACTGAAGCTTTCTTT
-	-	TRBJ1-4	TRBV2	CASSEATVISTNEKLFF	TGTGCCAGCAGTGAAGCGACTGTCATATCAACTAATGAAAAACTGTTTTTT
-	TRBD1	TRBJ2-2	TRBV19	CASSIGQGIGELFF	TGTGCCAGTAGTATCGGACAGGGAATCGGGGAGCTGTTTTTT
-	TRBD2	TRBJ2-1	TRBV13	CASSTGGLAGGPYNEQFF	TGTGCCAGCAGCACTGGAGGGCTAGCGGGAGGGCCATACAATGAGCAGTTCTTC
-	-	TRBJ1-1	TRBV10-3	CAIGTGRAGTEAFF	TGTGCCATCGGTACAGGGAGGGCAGGGACTGAAGCTTTCTTT
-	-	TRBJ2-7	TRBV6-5	CASSYHQGREQYF	TGTGCCAGCAGTTATCATCAGGGTCGCGAGCAGTACTTC
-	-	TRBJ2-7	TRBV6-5	CASSQDRFSYEQYF	TGTGCCAGCAGCCAAGACAGGTTTTCCTACGAGCAGTACTTC
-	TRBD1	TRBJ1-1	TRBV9	CASSLGTGDTEAFF	TGTGCCAGCAGCCTAGGGACAGGGGACACTGAAGCTTTCTTT
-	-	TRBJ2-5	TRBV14	CASSLTGFQETQYF	TGTGCCAGCAGCCTCACGGGGTTTCAAGAGACCCAGTACTTC